These T cell receptor beta chains were read from a single sample in a study of identical twins. TCRdb passed the 5' RACE reads through MiXCR, listing each CDR3 protein once. This table holds 450,000 or so distinct CDR3 sequences, 14% found once. These same data were also listed under a study on yellow fever vaccine responses in identical twins.

What was sequenced was CD4+ T cells sorted from blood. Source of these receptors: a woman aged 18-29 years in good health. Each CDR3 is given with its conserved first and last residue. A D gene is named only where the DNA matches it firmly. Part of the rows lack a size; the others show once, few, many or a class for expanded clones.

DNA | CDR3 | J | size | D | V
TGTGCCTGGAGCAGAGGACTAGCCGAATCCCTCTACGAGCAGTACTTC | CAWSRGLAESLYEQYF | TRBJ2-7 | few | TRBD2 | TRBV30
TGTGCCAGCAGTTACTCGATTTCTAGCGGGAGTGTTAATGAGCAGTTCTTC | CASSYSISSGSVNEQFF | TRBJ2-1 | few | TRBD2 | TRBV6-5
TGTGCCAGCAGTCTGACCGACAGGTCTGCCTACGAGCAGTACTTC | CASSLTDRSAYEQYF | TRBJ2-7 | few | . | TRBV7-9
TGTGCCAGCAGTGGACCAACAGGGGTGGGCTACGAGCAGTACTTC | CASSGPTGVGYEQYF | TRBJ2-7 | . | TRBD1 | TRBV6-1
TGTGCCAGCAGTTCCTCTTGGGACACTTACGAGCAGTACTTC | CASSSSWDTYEQYF | TRBJ2-7 | . | . | TRBV6-5
TGTGCCAGCAGTCGACAGGGGGAACGCTACACCTTC | CASSRQGERYTF | TRBJ1-2 | many | TRBD1 | TRBV6-5
TGCAGTGCTAGTCCCATCCCCAACGAGCAGTACTTC | CSASPIPNEQYF | TRBJ2-7 | . | . | TRBV20-1
TGTGCCAGCAGTGGTCCCGGGACAGAAATCTCCACCGGGGAGCTGTTTTTT | CASSGPGTEISTGELFF | TRBJ2-2 | . | TRBD1 | TRBV6-1
TGTGCCAGCAGCTCCGTAGGGGTACAGGGGACCGAAGCTTTCTTT | CASSSVGVQGTEAFF | TRBJ1-1 | few | TRBD1 | TRBV7-8
TGCGCCAGCAGCTCGGGGGGATACACTGAAGCTTTCTTT | CASSSGGYTEAFF | TRBJ1-1 | . | . | TRBV5-1
TGTGCCAGCGGGACAGGGAAGGCCTCCTACGAGCAGTACTTC | CASGTGKASYEQYF | TRBJ2-7 | few | TRBD1 | TRBV12-3/TRBV12-4
TGTGCCAGCAGCTCAGGACTAGGCGACACAGATACGCAGTATTTT | CASSSGLGDTDTQYF | TRBJ2-3 | few | TRBD2 | TRBV7-2
TGTGCCAGCAGCTCAGCCGGGACTAGTGCATCCAATGAGCAGTTCTTC | CASSSAGTSASNEQFF | TRBJ2-1 | many | TRBD2 | TRBV7-9
TGTGCCAGCAGTTTCGGGGGTGGCACAGATACGCAGTATTTT | CASSFGGGTDTQYF | TRBJ2-3 | many | . | TRBV11-3
TGTGCCAGCAGCCAGTGGACTAGCGGGGTAAGCTCCTACAATGAGCAGTTCTTC | CASSQWTSGVSSYNEQFF | TRBJ2-1 | . | TRBD2 | TRBV14
TGTGCCAGCAGTTTTTCTAATTACTACGAGCAGTACTTC | CASSFSNYYEQYF | TRBJ2-7 | few | . | TRBV28